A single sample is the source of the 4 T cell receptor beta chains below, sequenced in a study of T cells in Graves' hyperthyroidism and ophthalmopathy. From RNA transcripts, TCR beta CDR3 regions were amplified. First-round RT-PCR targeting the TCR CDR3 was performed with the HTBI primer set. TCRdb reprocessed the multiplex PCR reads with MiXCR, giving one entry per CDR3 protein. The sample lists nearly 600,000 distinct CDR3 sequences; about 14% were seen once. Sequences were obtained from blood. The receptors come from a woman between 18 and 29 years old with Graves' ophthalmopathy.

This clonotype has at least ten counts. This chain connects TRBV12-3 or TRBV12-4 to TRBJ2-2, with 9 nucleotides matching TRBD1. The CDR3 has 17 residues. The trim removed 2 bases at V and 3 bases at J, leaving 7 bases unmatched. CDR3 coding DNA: TGTGCCAGCAGTTTATCCTCCGGGACAGGGTACACCGGGGAGCTGTTTTTT. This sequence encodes CASSLSSGTGYTGELFF.

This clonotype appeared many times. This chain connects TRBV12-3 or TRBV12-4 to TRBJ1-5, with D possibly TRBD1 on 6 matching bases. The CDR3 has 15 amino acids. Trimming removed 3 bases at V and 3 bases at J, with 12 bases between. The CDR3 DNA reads TGTGCCAGCAGTTTTGGGGGGGGCGTCAATCAGCCCCAGCATTTT. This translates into CASSFGGGVNQPQHF.

The CDR3, as DNA: TGTGCCAGTAGTTCCTACCAGACAGGGCGCTATGGCTACACCTTC. Encoded protein: CASSSYQTGRYGYTF. V usage is TRBV19 and J usage is TRBJ1-2; TRBD1 matches 7 bases. The ends lost 5 bases at V and 4 bases at J; junction bases unmatched: 10. The CDR3 consists of 15 residues. Germline assignment: CDR1 LNHDA and CDR2 SQIVND (reference sequence).

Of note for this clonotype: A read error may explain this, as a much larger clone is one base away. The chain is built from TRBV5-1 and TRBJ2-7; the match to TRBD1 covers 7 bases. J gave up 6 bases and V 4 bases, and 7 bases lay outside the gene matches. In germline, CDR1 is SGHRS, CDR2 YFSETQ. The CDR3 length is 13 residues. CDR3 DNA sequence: TGCGCCAGCAGCCCCGGGACAGAGAGCGAGCAGTACTTC. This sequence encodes CASSPGTESEQYF.